The clone carrying this TCR beta chain was seen only a few times. The antigen remains undetermined. This specimen belongs to a study of cytomegalovirus exposure and HLA in healthy donors. Primers for the PCR totalled 60 Vbeta and 13 Jbeta. Assay: immunoSEQ multiplex PCR; the TCRdb copy retains only in-frame clones and omits some. The data contain some 40,000 clones, 60% to 70% of them singletons. Study-wide results and limits: Cytomegalovirus association was assigned to under 200 TCR beta chains.

The CDR3 contains 16 residues. J lost 8 bases, V lost 2 bases, and 14 bases had no gene match. Germline assignment: CDR1 SGHTA and CDR2 FQGNSA. Sequences were obtained from PBMCs. This clonotype was sampled from a man aged 35 to 55 in good health and CMV-seronegative. The rearrangement joins TRBV7-2 to TRBJ1-2; 7 positions match TRBD1. The CDR3 loop reads CASSLYLQGGGEGYTF. The CDR3 coding sequence is TGTGCCAGCAGCTTATACCTGCAGGGGGGCGGGGAAGGCTACACCTTC. Together with reference TRBV7-2 and TRBJ1-2, the CDR3 gives the full variable domain: GAGVSQSPSNKVTEKGKDVELRCDPISGHTALYWYRQSLGQGLEFLIYFQGNSAPDKSGLPSDRFSAERTGGSVSTLTIQRTQQEDSAVYLCASSLYLQGGGEGYTFGSGTRLTVV.